This record covers a single T cell receptor beta chain. Its target is unknown. The data originate from a study of memory CD8 T cells in hepatitis C reinfection. Overall study: HCV reinfection: RNA-positive following two negative tests at least 60 days apart.

TCRdb's table, derived via immunoSEQ multiplex PCR, lists solely in-frame clones and lacks some. The sample lists over 2,000 clones; just under 90% were seen once. J lost 2 bases, V lost 5 bases, and 9 bases had no gene match. Germline V CDR1 and CDR2: SEHNR, FQNEAQ (reference sequence). The CDR3 runs 16 residues. Whole-study results and caveats: Five donors were too few for definitive public clonotype conclusions.

Time point in this sample: peak reinfection, 3 to 8 weeks after reinfection detection. Sorted cells were sequenced directly ex vivo without any in vitro expansion. Total naive CD8 T cells were sorted as viable CD3+ CD8+ CD45RO- cells from two donors. Specimen: naive CD8+ T cells sorted from blood. This TCR was recovered from a man in his fifties with hepatitis C virus infection. The J gene is TRBJ2-1, the V gene TRBV7-9; 7 bases match TRBD1. In nucleotides, the CDR3 is TGTGCCAGCAGCCCAAGACAGGGTAGGACCTACAATGAGCAGTTCTTC. It is translated as CASSPRQGRTYNEQFF.